The 16 T cell receptor beta chains below come from one sample, sequenced in a study of technical replicates of blood from a few donors. Profiling relied on immunoSEQ multiplex PCR, and the TCRdb table lists in-frame clones only, not all of them. The table includes around 85,000 clones, about 93% detected once. Sequences were obtained from T cells isolated from PBMCs. These receptors came from a human donor in good health.

This chain links TRBV6-5 with TRBJ2-7, with D possibly matching TRBD1 (5 bases). The CDR3 spans 16 residues. Germline assignment: CDR1 MNHEY and CDR2 SVGAGI. Trimming shortened V by 0 bases and J by 3 bases, and 15 bases separated the two germline ends. As DNA, the CDR3 is TGTGCCAGCAGTTACTCGAAGGTTAGGGGCGTCTACGAGCAGTACTTC. Residues: CASSYSKVRGVYEQYF.

The rearrangement joins TRBV10-3 to TRBJ2-4; 9 nucleotides align to TRBD1. The germline V gene encodes CDR1 ENHRY and CDR2 SYGVKD. The CDR3 sequence is 15 residues long. Losses at the gene ends were 0 bases for V and 4 bases for J; bases not matched to a gene: 1. CDR3 region: CAISESQGAKNIQYF. The CDR3 region has the DNA TGTGCCATCAGTGAGTCACAGGGGGCTAAAAACATTCAGTACTTC.

V and J are TRBV11-3 and TRBJ2-1; TRBD2 aligns across 9 bases. Trimming removed 4 bases from V and 8 bases from J; junction bases left unmatched: 9. CDR3 size: 15 residues. Per the germline V gene, CDR1 is SGHNT and CDR2 is YENEEA. Here the CDR3 DNA reads TGTGCCAGCAGCTCTAGGCGGGGGGGCCTCCATGAGCAGTTCTTC. Protein product: CASSSRRGGLHEQFF.

The CDR3, as DNA: TGTGCCAGCAGCCAATCTGGGACAGGGGGAGGTCAGCCCCAGCATTTT. Residues: CASSQSGTGGGQPQHF. This chain joins TRBV5-6 and TRBJ1-5, with 11 bases matching TRBD1. Germline CDR1 is SGHDT and CDR2 is YYEEEE. The CDR3 totals 16 residues. J was trimmed by 6 bases and V by 4 bases; bases with no gene match: 9.

This clone was observed a single time. CDR3 sequence: CASSRGSQANYGYTF. CDR3 coding DNA: TGTGCCAGCAGCCGCGGTAGCCAAGCCAACTATGGCTACACCTTC. The genes are TRBV6-6 and TRBJ1-2; no firm D call. The CDR3 runs to 15 residues. Trimming cost V 6 bases and J 2 bases, with 16 bases left between them. Germline CDR1 is MNHNY and CDR2 is SVGAGI (reference sequence).

This clone has more than one count but fewer than ten. The chain carries TRBV20-1 and TRBJ2-5, with TRBD2 matching over 7 bases. The CDR3 loop spans 11 amino acids. Germline CDR1 and CDR2: DFQATT and SNEGSKA (reference sequence). The CDR3 DNA is TGCAAGCTAGCGGAACAAGAGACCCAGTACTTC. This codes for CKLAEQETQYF.

The CDR3: CASSLLDRAYTEAFF. The CDR3 DNA reads TGCGCCAGCAGCTTGCTGGACAGGGCCTACACTGAAGCTTTCTTT. The chain employs TRBV5-1 and TRBJ1-1; TRBD1 agrees at 8 bases. The germline V gene encodes CDR1 SGHRS and CDR2 YFSETQ. Trimming removed 1 base from V and 3 bases from J; junction bases left unmatched: 5. The CDR3 has 15 residues.

This clone was seen once. The chain is built from TRBV23-1 and TRBJ2-1; D perhaps matches TRBD1 (6 bases). TRBV23-1 is marked as an open reading frame, function uncertain. Trimming took off 0 bases at V and 1 base at J, with 13 bases between the two ends. The CDR3 spans 17 residues. The CDR3 coding sequence is TGCGCCAGCAGTCAATCGATGGCAGGGGCATCCTACAATGAGCAGTTCTTC. This gives the protein CASSQSMAGASYNEQFF.

The rearrangement joins TRBV7-2 to TRBJ2-1; 7 bases map to TRBD1. After removal of 4 bases from V and 7 bases from J, the junction contained 7 bases not matched to a gene. From germline, CDR1 is SGHTA and CDR2 FQGNSA. This CDR3 region has 14 residues. Here the CDR3 DNA reads TGTGCCAGCAGCTCACCGGGACAGCTAAATGAGCAGTTCTTC. The encoded protein is CASSSPGQLNEQFF.

This chain links TRBV27 with TRBJ1-5, with D unresolved. CDR1 MNHEY and CDR2 SMNVEV come from the germline V gene (reference sequence). The CDR3 sequence is 15 residues long. Trimming shortened V by 2 bases and J by 0 bases, and 8 bases separated the two germline ends. The CDR3 DNA reads TGTGCCAGCAGTTTACAGGCGTATAGCAATCAGCCCCAGCATTTT. Residues: CASSLQAYSNQPQHF.

This CDR3 reads CASTHSQGAHEQYF. The DNA of the CDR3 is TGTGCCAGCACCCATAGTCAGGGGGCGCACGAGCAGTACTTC. The chain couples TRBV5-6 to TRBJ2-7; 8 nucleotides match TRBD1. This CDR3 is 14 amino acids long. Germline CDR1 and CDR2: SGHDT and YYEEEE. Unmatched junction bases numbered 10, after V lost 6 bases and J lost 5 bases.

The V and J genes are TRBV7-6 and TRBJ2-7; 10 nucleotides agree with TRBD1. V was clipped by 4 bases and J by 8 bases; unmatched bases: 5. Per the germline V gene, CDR1 is SGHVS and CDR2 is FNYEAQ. This CDR3 has 13 residues. The CDR3 protein is CASSWGTGEKQYF. CDR3 nucleotides: TGTGCCAGCAGCTGGGGGACAGGGGAAAAGCAGTACTTC.

The chain is built from TRBV28 and TRBJ2-7; a possible D gene is TRBD1 (5 bases). Germline lookup yields CDR1 MDHEN and CDR2 SYDVKM. The germline V and J ends were trimmed by 8 bases and 0 bases, with 14 bases remaining between them. The CDR3 is 14 residues long. For the CDR3, the DNA is TGTGCCAGCGCTAGGGTGACAGACTCCTACGAGCAGTACTTC. Translated, it gives CASARVTDSYEQYF.

The rearrangement joins TRBV28 to TRBJ1-2; no clear D. The CDR3 contains 15 residues. The germline gives CDR1 MDHEN, CDR2 SYDVKM. V was shortened by 6 bases and J by 0 bases, with 14 bases between the two germline ends. Written as DNA, the CDR3 is TGTGCCAGCAGCCTGGCGCAGGAAGCTAACTATGGCTACACCTTC. Amino acid sequence: CASSLAQEANYGYTF.

The genes are TRBV10-3 and TRBJ2-7, with D possibly being TRBD2 (5 bases). The length of the CDR3 is 12 residues. Germline V gene lookup returns CDR1 ENHRY and CDR2 SYGVKD. Trimming stripped 3 bases from V and 6 bases from J, with 9 bases between. CDR3 sequence (DNA): TGTGCCATCAGTGATCGTGGGAGCGAGCAGTACTTC. Translation gives CAISDRGSEQYF.

V is TRBV10-1 and J is TRBJ2-5, with D possibly TRBD1 on 5 matching bases. V was shortened by 3 bases and J by 4 bases, with 12 bases between the two germline ends. Germline lookup yields CDR1 WNHNN and CDR2 SYGVQD (reference sequence). The CDR3 has 14 residues. CDR3 loop: CASSDFREGETQYF. In nucleotides, the CDR3 is TGCGCCAGCAGTGATTTCAGGGAAGGAGAGACCCAGTACTTC.